This T cell receptor beta chain was profiled in a study of blood T cell repertoires in COVID-19. Whole-study context: The analysed material was cDNA or gDNA that came from T cells, B-cell-depleted T cells, or PBMCs.

This clone came up a few times. Other DNA sequences of this sample code for an identical CDR3. Original handling: By means of reference gene primer amplification, nucleated cell counts were estimated. Assay used: immunoSEQ multiplex PCR; TCRdb lists only in-frame clones, some missing. The V and J calls and the clone size are those of that table, but D and trimming were determined from the DNA. The sample yields some 220,000 clones, around 83% seen once. Residents of under 25 US areas, aged about 18 to 95 years, made up the participants. In assigning cohorts, the study relied on participant-reported clinical history. The ends lost 0 bases at V and 2 bases at J; junction bases unmatched: 8. This CDR3 is built from 17 residues. CDR1 and CDR2 (germline): SGDLS, YYNGEE.

The sequencing sample was made of PBMCs or T cells enriched from blood (not recorded which). This chain joins TRBV9 and TRBJ2-5; 9 positions match TRBD2. This clonotype was obtained from a woman between 35 and 50 years old with acute COVID-19. The CDR3 here is CASSVGSSGGLQETQYF. In DNA, the CDR3 is TGTGCCAGCAGCGTAGGTAGCAGCGGGGGGTTACAAGAGACCCAGTACTTC.